These 16 T cell receptor beta chains were all obtained from the same sample, sequenced in a study of shared clonotypes between healthy human individuals (dated by TCRdb to 2018 to 2020). Preparation of the library involved the immunoSEQ multiplex PCR assay. The table was pulled from immuneACCESS by TCRdb, which kept in-frame rearrangements only. Such tables lose some clones; where checked, under half of the loss comes from unresolved V genes, and the rest has no known cause. The sample profile shows about 730,000 clones; just under 75% of them were found once. More than 1.5% of the sample goes to the ten largest clones. Sequencing was performed on memory CD4+ T cells sorted from blood. This sample's cell subset or site label indicates: CD45RA-negative fraction. All receptors come from a woman aged 30 to 39 in good health.

Concerning this clone: Other nucleotide sequences in the sample specify the same CDR3. The rearrangement joins TRBV28 to TRBJ2-5, with 7 bases fitting TRBD1. Germline lookup yields CDR1 MDHEN and CDR2 SYDVKM. CDR3 length equals 12 residues. The J segment lost 2 bases and the V segment lost 6 bases, leaving 0 bases of the junction unmatched. This CDR3 reads CASRQGQETQYF. In DNA form, the CDR3 reads TGTGCCAGCAGACAGGGGCAAGAGACCCAGTACTTC.

The V and J genes are TRBV30 and TRBJ1-1, with D unclear. Per germline, CDR1 GTSNPN and CDR2 SVGIG (reference sequence). The ends were cut back, 6 bases at V and 0 bases at J, with 11 bases in the middle. This CDR3 region has 13 residues. CDR3 in DNA: TGTGCCTGCTCCAGAATCATGAACACTGAAGCTTTCTTT. This sequence encodes CACSRIMNTEAFF.

The chain combines TRBV7-2 with TRBJ2-7; no reliable D call. In germline, CDR1 is SGHTA, CDR2 FQGNSA. There are 14 residues in the CDR3. The V end was cut by 2 bases, the J end by 5 bases, with 13 bases between. CDR3: CASSLLQAVNEQYF. CDR3 DNA: TGTGCCAGCAGCTTACTTCAAGCCGTTAACGAGCAGTACTTC.

CDR3 in DNA: TGTGCCAGCAGCAACCGGGACTTCTTCAATGAGCAGTTCTTC. Protein product: CASSNRDFFNEQFF. V gene TRBV2 combines with J gene TRBJ2-1; the D gene is possibly TRBD2 (6 bases). CDR1 is SNHLY, CDR2 FYNNEI, per germline. The CDR3 is 14 amino acids. V lost 6 bases and J 6 bases, leaving 15 bases between the germline ends. The full variable domain, its missing parts supplied by reference TRBV2 and TRBJ2-1, is EPEVTQTPSHQVTQMGQEVILRCVPISNHLYFYWYRQILGQKVEFLVSFYNNEISEKSEIFDDQFSVERPDGSNFTLKIRSTKLEDSAMYFCASSNRDFFNEQFFGPGTRLTVL.

Note on this clone: The same CDR3 also results from other DNA sequences found in this sample. This chain uses TRBV29-1 with TRBJ2-3, with 9 bases matching TRBD2. CDR3 length: 14 amino acids. CDR1 SQVTM and CDR2 ANQGSEA come from the germline V gene. Trimming took 3 bases from V and 1 from J; bases not matched to a gene: 2. As DNA, the CDR3 is TGCAGCGTTGAGTTAGCGGGGGGCACAGATACGCAGTATTTT. This encodes CSVELAGGTDTQYF.

This clone was counted a few times. V and J are TRBV11-3 and TRBJ2-3; 14 positions agree with TRBD2. The CDR3 is 18 amino acids. V lost 5 bases, J lost 0 bases, and 7 bases stayed unmatched. Germline loops: CDR1 SGHNT, CDR2 YENEEA. Written as DNA, the CDR3 is TGTGCCAGCAGCGGGCGGGGACTAGCGGGAGAAAGCACAGATACGCAGTATTTT. This codes for CASSGRGLAGESTDTQYF.

J is TRBJ1-1 and V is TRBV29-1, with D maybe TRBD1 (5 bases). The CDR3 consists of 13 residues. Trimming took off 5 bases at V and 0 bases at J, with 10 bases between the two ends. Germline CDR1 and CDR2: SQVTM and ANQGSEA. As DNA, the CDR3 is TGCAGCGTTCGCCGGGACTTGAACACTGAAGCTTTCTTT. Amino acids: CSVRRDLNTEAFF.

V and J are TRBV9 and TRBJ1-6, with D possibly TRBD1 on 5 matching bases. The germline gives CDR1 SGDLS, CDR2 YYNGEE. The CDR3 has 16 residues. The germline V and J ends were trimmed by 0 bases and 5 bases, with 12 bases remaining between them. Here the CDR3 DNA reads TGTGCCAGCAGCGTAGGTTTATCGGGGGATAATTCACCCCTCCACTTT. Translating gives CASSVGLSGDNSPLHF.

Note on this clone: Other nucleotide sequences in the sample specify the same CDR3. This rearrangement joins TRBV5-1 to TRBJ2-3; D gene ambiguous. V gave up 2 bases and J gave up 3 bases, with 1 base separating them. The CDR3 length is 11 residues. In germline, CDR1 is SGHRS, CDR2 YFSETQ. The CDR3 DNA follows: TGCGCCAGCAGCTTTACAGATACGCAGTATTTT. Translation gives CASSFTDTQYF.

Regarding this clone: Other DNA sequences of this sample code for an identical CDR3. The CDR3 DNA is TGCGCCAGCAGCTTCCAGGGGGACCAAGAGACCCAGTACTTC. This gives the protein CASSFQGDQETQYF. The chain carries TRBV5-1 and TRBJ2-5; 7 nucleotides align to TRBD1. Germline CDR1 and CDR2: SGHRS and YFSETQ. The CDR3 loop spans 14 amino acids. V lost 2 bases and J lost 0; bases outside the gene matches: 1.

The chain combines TRBV30 with TRBJ2-5, with TRBD1 as a possible D gene (6 bases). Per the germline V gene, CDR1 is GTSNPN and CDR2 is SVGIG (reference sequence). The length of the CDR3 is 13 residues. The V gene lost 5 bases and the J gene lost 5 bases, with 15 bases spanning the gap. This CDR3 is CAWRWTAGETQYF. CDR3 nucleotides: TGTGCCTGGCGATGGACAGCCGGGGAGACCCAGTACTTC.

This chain links TRBV29-1 with TRBJ2-7; TRBD2 matches at 9 bases. Germline V lookup: CDR1 SQVTM, CDR2 ANQGSEA. The V and J ends lost 6 bases and 1 base, in that order; junction bases with no gene match: 10. CDR3 length equals 15 residues. CDR3 nucleotides: TGCAGCGTCAGAAAAGGACTAGCGTATTCCTACGAGCAGTACTTC. This sequence encodes CSVRKGLAYSYEQYF.

The V call is TRBV4-1, the J call TRBJ1-4; perhaps TRBD1 as D (5 bases). The germline V gene encodes CDR1 MGHRA and CDR2 YSYEKL. The CDR3 runs to 15 residues. The ends were cut back, 0 bases at V and 6 bases at J, with 11 bases in the middle. The CDR3 protein is CASSQDRQGHEKLFF. The CDR3 DNA sequence: TGCGCCAGCAGCCAAGATCGGCAGGGCCATGAAAAACTGTTTTTT.

The rearrangement joins TRBV2 to TRBJ2-4, with TRBD2 identical over 7 bases. The CDR3 has 15 amino acids. Germline CDR1 SNHLY, CDR2 FYNNEI. The junction had 6 bases not matched to a gene; V was cut back by 0 bases and J by 7 bases. The DNA for the CDR3 is TGTGCCAGCAGTGAAGCGCTGGCGGGAGCCAACATTCAGTACTTC. Protein product: CASSEALAGANIQYF. Looking up the rest from reference TRBV2 and TRBJ2-4 gives the full variable domain: EPEVTQTPSHQVTQMGQEVILRCVPISNHLYFYWYRQILGQKVEFLVSFYNNEISEKSEIFDDQFSVERPDGSNFTLKIRSTKLEDSAMYFCASSEALAGANIQYFGAGTRLSVL.

The V call is TRBV5-1, the J call TRBJ2-3; 7 bases are shared with TRBD1. This CDR3 has 16 amino acids. J was trimmed by 0 bases and V by 4 bases; bases with no gene match: 8. Germline V gene data show CDR1 as SGHRS and CDR2 as YFSETQ. DNA of the CDR3: TGCGCCAGCAGCCTCGGGACAGATCCTAGCACAGATACGCAGTATTTT. The encoded protein is CASSLGTDPSTDTQYF.

The table lists this clone with a few counts. The V call is TRBV6-5, the J call TRBJ2-3; no clear D gene. The CDR3 is made up of 12 amino acids. The germline V gene has CDR1 MNHEY and CDR2 SVGAGI. V lost 6 bases and J 4 bases, leaving 8 bases between the germline ends. The CDR3 nucleotides read TGTGCCAGCAGGGGCAGTGCAGATACGCAGTATTTT. Protein sequence: CASRGSADTQYF.